This T cell receptor beta chain was obtained from a study of cytomegalovirus exposure and HLA in healthy donors. Study-level points and caveats: Donors were assumed by presence/absence analyses to have roughly uniform sequencing depth. CMV serostatus was the sole immune exposure information available. Analyzed later, most CMV-associated TCR beta chains appeared HLA-restricted.

Of note for this clone: Antigen unknown.

With 60 Vbeta and 13 Jbeta primers, the PCR was carried out. As originally analysed: Some 11 million shared chains were among the approximately 87 million unique TCR beta chains that a later analysis counted. Profiled with immunoSEQ multiplex PCR; TCRdb holds only in-frame clones, not every one. The V and J calls and the clone size are those of that table, but D and trimming were determined from the DNA. The sample includes 75,000 to 95,000 clones, approximately 85% seen only once; the top ten take around 5.6%. The material sequenced was PBMCs. This TCR was sampled from a woman between 18 and 29 years old in good health and CMV-seropositive.

This CDR3 is CASSQDTAGGVNEQFF. The CDR3 DNA reads as TGTGCCAGCAGCCAAGATACAGCGGGAGGGGTCAATGAGCAGTTCTTC. This chain links TRBV4-2 with TRBJ2-1; TRBD2 aligns across 10 bases. This CDR3 spans 16 amino acids. Per germline, CDR1 LGHNA and CDR2 YNFKEQ. After removal of 0 bases from V and 6 bases from J, the junction contained 5 bases not matched to a gene.